Shown below are 3 T cell receptor beta chains from a single sample sequenced in a study of blood T cell repertoires in COVID-19. The assay was immunoSEQ multiplex PCR, and TCRdb's table has in-frame clones only and misses some. The data show about 180,000 clones, with around nine tenths seen just once and approximately 12% held by the top ten. Specimen: peripheral blood. The receptors derive from a woman aged 70-85 years with COVID-19, enrolled during active disease.

This chain uses TRBV19 with TRBJ2-5, with 8 bases lining up with TRBD2. This CDR3 has 13 amino acids. Per the germline V gene, CDR1 is LNHDA and CDR2 is SQIVND (reference sequence). Trimming cost V 5 bases and J 3 bases; bases outside gene matches: 2. CDR3 DNA: TGTGCCAGTAGTCAGACTAGCGAAGAGACCCAGTACTTC. This gives the protein CASSQTSEETQYF.

The chain links TRBV15 to TRBJ1-4; 10 nucleotides agree with TRBD1. Germline CDR1 LNHNV, CDR2 YYDKDF (reference sequence). The CDR3 sequence is 21 residues long. The V and J ends lost 3 bases and 2 bases, in that order; junction bases with no gene match: 18. The CDR3 is CATSSGAPRTGGKFTNEKLFF. CDR3 in DNA: TGTGCCACCAGCAGTGGAGCACCACGGACAGGGGGTAAATTTACTAATGAAAAACTGTTTTTT.

The chain is built from TRBV10-3 and TRBJ1-5, with D perhaps matching TRBD1 (5 bases). The germline V and J ends were trimmed by 6 bases and 4 bases, with 13 bases remaining between them. The CDR3 has 14 residues. Germline V gene data show CDR1 as ENHRY and CDR2 as SYGVKD. The CDR3 spells CAISRDGGNQPQHF. The CDR3 bases are TGTGCCATCAGCAGGGACGGAGGGAATCAGCCCCAGCATTTT.